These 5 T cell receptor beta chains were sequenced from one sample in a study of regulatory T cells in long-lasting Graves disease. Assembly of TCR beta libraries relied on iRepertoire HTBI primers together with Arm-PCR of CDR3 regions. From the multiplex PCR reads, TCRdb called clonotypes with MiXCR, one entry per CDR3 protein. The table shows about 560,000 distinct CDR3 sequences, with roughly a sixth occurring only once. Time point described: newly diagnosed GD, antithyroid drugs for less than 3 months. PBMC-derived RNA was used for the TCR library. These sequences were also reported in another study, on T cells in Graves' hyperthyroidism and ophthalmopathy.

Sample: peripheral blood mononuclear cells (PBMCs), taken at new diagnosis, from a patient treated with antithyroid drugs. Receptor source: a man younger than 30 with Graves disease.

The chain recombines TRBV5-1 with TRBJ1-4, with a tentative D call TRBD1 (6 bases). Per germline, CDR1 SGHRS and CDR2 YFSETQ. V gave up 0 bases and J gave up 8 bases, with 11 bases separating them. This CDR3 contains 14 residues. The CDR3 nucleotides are TGCGCCAGCAGCTTGGAAGGGGGTGGCGAAAAACTGTTTTTT. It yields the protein CASSLEGGGEKLFF.

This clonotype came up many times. The CDR3 DNA sequence: TGTGCCACCAGCAGGGGTTCCGGGACGGATAGCAATCAGCCCCAGCATTTT. Encoded protein: CATSRGSGTDSNQPQHF. V is TRBV15 and J is TRBJ1-5; D may be TRBD1 (5 bases). Germline V gives CDR1 LNHNV, CDR2 YYDKDF (reference sequence). The CDR3 totals 17 residues. V lost 3 bases and J 0 bases, leaving 15 bases between the germline ends.

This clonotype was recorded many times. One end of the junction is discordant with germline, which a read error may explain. The CDR3 protein is CASSALAGQSYGVF. In DNA form, the CDR3 reads TGTGCCAGCAGTGCTCTCGCCGGACAGTCATATGGAGTCTTC. The chain employs TRBV6-1 and TRBJ2-1; perhaps TRBD1 as D (6 bases). This CDR3 contains 14 residues. Per the germline V gene, CDR1 is MNHNS and CDR2 is SASEGT.

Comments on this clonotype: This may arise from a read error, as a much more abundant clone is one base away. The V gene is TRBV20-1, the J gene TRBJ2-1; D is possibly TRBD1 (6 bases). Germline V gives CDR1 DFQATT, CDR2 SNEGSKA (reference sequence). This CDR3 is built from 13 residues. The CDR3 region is CGARRTAYNEQFF. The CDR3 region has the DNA TGCGGTGCAAGGAGGACAGCATACAATGAGCAGTTCTTC.

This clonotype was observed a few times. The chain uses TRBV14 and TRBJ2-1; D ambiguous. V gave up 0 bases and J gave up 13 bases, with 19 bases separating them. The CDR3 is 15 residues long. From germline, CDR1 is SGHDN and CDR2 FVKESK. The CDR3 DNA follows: TGTGCCAGCAGCCAAGAAGGGCAGGCCCCCTTTTTACAGTTCTTC. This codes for CASSQEGQAPFLQFF.